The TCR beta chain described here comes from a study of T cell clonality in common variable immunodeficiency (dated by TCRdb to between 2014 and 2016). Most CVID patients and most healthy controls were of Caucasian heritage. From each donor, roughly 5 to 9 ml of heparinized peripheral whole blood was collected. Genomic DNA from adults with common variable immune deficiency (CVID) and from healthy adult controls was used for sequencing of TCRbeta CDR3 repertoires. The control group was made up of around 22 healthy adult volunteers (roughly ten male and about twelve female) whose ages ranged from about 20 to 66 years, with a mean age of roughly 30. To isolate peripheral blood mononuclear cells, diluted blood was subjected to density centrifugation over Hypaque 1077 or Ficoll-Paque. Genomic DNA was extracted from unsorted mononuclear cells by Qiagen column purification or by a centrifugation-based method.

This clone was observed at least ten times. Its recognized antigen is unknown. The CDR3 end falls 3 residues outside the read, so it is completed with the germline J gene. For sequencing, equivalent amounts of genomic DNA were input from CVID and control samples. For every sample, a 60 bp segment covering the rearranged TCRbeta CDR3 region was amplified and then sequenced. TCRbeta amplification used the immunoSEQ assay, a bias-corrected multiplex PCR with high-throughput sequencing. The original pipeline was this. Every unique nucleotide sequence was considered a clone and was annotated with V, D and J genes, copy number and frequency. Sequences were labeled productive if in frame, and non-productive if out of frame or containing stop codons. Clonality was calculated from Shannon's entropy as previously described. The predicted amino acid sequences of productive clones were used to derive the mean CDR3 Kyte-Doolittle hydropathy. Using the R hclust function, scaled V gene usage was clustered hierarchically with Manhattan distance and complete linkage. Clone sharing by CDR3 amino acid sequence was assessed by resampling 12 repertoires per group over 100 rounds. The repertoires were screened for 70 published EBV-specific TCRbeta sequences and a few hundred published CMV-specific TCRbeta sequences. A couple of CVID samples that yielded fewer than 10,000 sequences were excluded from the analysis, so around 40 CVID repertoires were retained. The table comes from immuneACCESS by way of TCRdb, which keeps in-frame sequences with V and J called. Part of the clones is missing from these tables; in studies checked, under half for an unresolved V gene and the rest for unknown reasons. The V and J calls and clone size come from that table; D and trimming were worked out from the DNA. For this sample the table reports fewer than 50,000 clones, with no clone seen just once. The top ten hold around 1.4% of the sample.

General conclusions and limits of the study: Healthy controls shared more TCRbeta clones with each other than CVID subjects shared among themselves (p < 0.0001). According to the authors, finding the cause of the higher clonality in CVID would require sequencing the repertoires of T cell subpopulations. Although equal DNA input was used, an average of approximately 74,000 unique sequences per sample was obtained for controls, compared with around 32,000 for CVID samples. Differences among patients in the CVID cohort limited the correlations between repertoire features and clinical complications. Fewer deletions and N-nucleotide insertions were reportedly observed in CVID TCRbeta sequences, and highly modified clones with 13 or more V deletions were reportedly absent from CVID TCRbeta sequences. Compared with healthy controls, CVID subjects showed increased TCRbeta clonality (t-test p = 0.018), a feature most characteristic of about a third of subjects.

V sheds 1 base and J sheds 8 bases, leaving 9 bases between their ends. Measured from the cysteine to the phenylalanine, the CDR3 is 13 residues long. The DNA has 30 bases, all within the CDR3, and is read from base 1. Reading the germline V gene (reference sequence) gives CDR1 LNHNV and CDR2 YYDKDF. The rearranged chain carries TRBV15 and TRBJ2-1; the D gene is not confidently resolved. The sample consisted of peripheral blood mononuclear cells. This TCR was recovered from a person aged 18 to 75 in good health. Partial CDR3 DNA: TGTGCCACCAGCAGAGGAGGTCAGGATGAG. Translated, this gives CATSRGGQDE. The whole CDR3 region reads CATSRGGQDEQFF.